Described below is a single T cell receptor (beta chain) sequence and its context. Its cognate antigen is unknown. A single record per CDR3 protein comes from TCRdb applying MiXCR to the reads. This sample carries about a million distinct CDR3 sequences, around 30% of them seen once, and the ten largest clones take more than 12%. This sample was included in a study of T cell repertoires in cytomegalovirus infection. Study in general: Recently described HLA-C-restricted plus well-studied HLA-B-restricted CMV epitopes were used. Matching HLA type, along with CMV infection, was indicated by public TCR beta signatures. Overall study results and limits: Carriers of CMV and the relevant HLA type were discriminated by public TCR beta frequency. The ex vivo response showed dominance by HLA-C-restricted CMV-specific TCR beta clonotypes.

This CDR3 spans 15 amino acids. V trimming: 3 bases; J trimming: 1 base; junction bases outside the gene matches: 5. The germline gives CDR1 SGHVS, CDR2 FNYEAQ. This chain uses TRBV7-6 with TRBJ1-1, with TRBD1 matching over 7 bases. The TCR originated in a human donor in good health (CMV status not recorded). Some clones in this sample may be carry-over from other donors' samples. The sample was cultured CD8+ T cells from PBMCs, taken from culture after CMV antigen stimulation. In nucleotides, the CDR3 is TGTGCCAGCAGCTTGGGGACAGCGGGGAACACTGAAGCTTTCTTT. It encodes CASSLGTAGNTEAFF.